Presented here are 21 T cell receptor beta chains from one specimen sequenced in a study of blood T cell repertoires in COVID-19. Assay: immunoSEQ multiplex PCR; the TCRdb copy retains only in-frame clones and omits some. The table includes approximately 300,000 clones, 85% to 90% detected once. Specimen: peripheral blood. The receptors derive from a man younger than 40 with acute or convalescent COVID-19.

The chain has TRBV6-5 and TRBJ2-5; D gene uncertain. CDR1 MNHEY and CDR2 SVGAGI come from the germline V gene. This CDR3 comprises 14 residues. Deletions cut 2 bases from V and 5 bases from J, with 12 bases between. CDR3 sequence: CASSYGVVGETQYF. The DNA of the CDR3 is TGTGCCAGCAGTTACGGCGTGGTGGGCGAGACCCAGTACTTC.

The chain uses TRBV18 and TRBJ1-5, with a weak D call TRBD1 (6 bases). Germline V CDR1 and CDR2: KGHSH, LQKENI. Deletions cut 5 bases from V and 1 base from J, with 12 bases between. The CDR3 has 15 residues. The CDR3 bases are TGTGCCAGCTCAGCCAGGGGCTTAAGCAATCAGCCCCAGCATTTT. The encoded protein is CASSARGLSNQPQHF.

Notes on this clone: The sample carries other DNA sequences with the same CDR3. This chain uses TRBV28 with TRBJ1-1, with D possibly being TRBD1 (6 bases). The CDR3 totals 11 residues. V shed 5 bases and J shed 8 bases, with 9 bases lying between them. Germline lookup yields CDR1 MDHEN and CDR2 SYDVKM. CDR3 in amino acids: CASSLGTEAFF. In DNA, the CDR3 is TGTGCCAGCAGTCTCGGGACAGAAGCTTTCTTT.

The V and J genes are TRBV7-9 and TRBJ1-2; 8 nucleotides line up with TRBD1. From germline, CDR1 is SEHNR and CDR2 FQNEAQ (reference sequence). The V gene end was trimmed by 0 bases and the J gene end by 1 base; junction bases not matched to a gene: 13. This CDR3 region has 19 residues. The CDR3 reads CASSLARRTSDRDNYGYTF. DNA of the CDR3: TGTGCCAGCAGCTTAGCGCGTCGGACATCGGACAGGGATAACTATGGCTACACCTTC.

The chain carries TRBV6-5 and TRBJ1-6, with TRBD1 matching 8 bases. The germline gives CDR1 MNHEY, CDR2 SVGAGI. This CDR3 has 13 residues. V gave up 6 bases and J gave up 10 bases; unmatched junction bases: 5. CDR3 bases: TGTGCCAGCAGAACAGGGGGTGAATCACCCCTCCACTTT. This encodes CASRTGGESPLHF.

The V gene is TRBV5-1, the J gene TRBJ1-3; 7 bases are a match to TRBD1. This CDR3 has 15 residues. The germline V gene encodes CDR1 SGHRS and CDR2 YFSETQ. With 2 bases clipped from V and 5 bases from J, the junction kept 7 bases outside the gene matches. CDR3 in amino acids: CASSFTGDYRNTIYF. The CDR3 DNA reads TGCGCCAGCAGCTTTACAGGGGATTATAGAAACACCATATATTTT.

J is TRBJ2-3 and V is TRBV5-1, with TRBD2 matching over 12 bases. Trimming removed 0 bases from V and 1 base from J; junction bases left unmatched: 9. The CDR3 is 19 residues long. CDR1 is SGHRS, CDR2 YFSETQ, per germline. In DNA, the CDR3 is TGCGCCAGCAGCTTGGCTCCTAGCGGGGGGGCCGGGCGCACAGATACGCAGTATTTT. Translated: CASSLAPSGGAGRTDTQYF.

This clone was found a few times. The rearrangement joins TRBV18 to TRBJ1-6, with TRBD1 matching over 11 bases. The V gene end was trimmed by 3 bases and the J gene end by 9 bases; junction bases not matched to a gene: 1. This CDR3 region has 14 residues. Germline V gene data show CDR1 as KGHSH and CDR2 as LQKENI. The CDR3 DNA follows: TGTGCCAGCTCACCCGGGACAGGGGGTTCACCCCTCCACTTT. Amino acid sequence: CASSPGTGGSPLHF.

V gene TRBV30 combines with J gene TRBJ1-5, with TRBD1 as a possible D gene (5 bases). Germline loops: CDR1 GTSNPN, CDR2 SVGIG (reference sequence). V was pared by 1 base and J by 4 bases, with 11 bases between. The length of the CDR3 is 14 residues. The CDR3 DNA is TGTGCCTGGAGTGACAGGATCGAGAATCAGCCCCAGCATTTT. This encodes CAWSDRIENQPQHF.

The CDR3 DNA sequence: TGTGCCAGCAGCGCGAGACTAGCGGCCAATGAGGGGAGCTCCTACAATGAGCAGTTCTTC. Translating it yields CASSARLAANEGSSYNEQFF. This sequence joins TRBV2 and TRBJ2-1; 9 bases line up with TRBD2. The V gene end was trimmed by 6 bases and the J gene end by 0 bases; junction bases not matched to a gene: 18. CDR3 length: 20 residues. Germline lookup yields CDR1 SNHLY and CDR2 FYNNEI.

The rearrangement uses TRBV3-1 (or the pseudogene TRBV3-2) and TRBJ2-5, with TRBD1 identical over 9 bases. The V gene end was trimmed by 3 bases and the J gene end by 5 bases; junction bases not matched to a gene: 7. The germline gives CDR1 LGHDT, CDR2 YNNKEL (reference sequence). The CDR3 consists of 15 residues. The CDR3 is CASSHGTGLRETQYF. CDR3 in DNA: TGTGCCAGCAGCCACGGGACAGGGCTACGGGAGACCCAGTACTTC.

V and J are TRBV11-2 and TRBJ1-5; TRBD1 matches 7 bases. The CDR3 length is 15 residues. Germline CDR1 reads SGHAT; CDR2 reads FQNNGV. The trim removed 5 bases at V and 4 bases at J, leaving 8 bases unmatched. The CDR3 DNA reads TGTGCCAGCAGCCCAGGAAAGACAGGGAATCAGCCCCAGCATTTT. This codes for CASSPGKTGNQPQHF.

The chain employs TRBV5-6 and TRBJ1-3; 8 bases are a match to TRBD1. Germline CDR1 is SGHDT and CDR2 is YYEEEE. CDR3 size: 18 residues. V shed 2 bases and J 2 bases; nucleotides not matched to a gene: 12. The CDR3 sequence: CASSFLETGERAGNTIYF. CDR3 nucleotide sequence: TGTGCCAGCAGCTTCTTAGAGACAGGGGAAAGGGCTGGAAACACCATATATTTT.

The chain links TRBV19 to TRBJ2-1, with 16 bases lining up with TRBD2. Trimming cost V 8 bases and J 5 bases; bases outside gene matches: 3. CDR1 and CDR2 from the germline V gene are LNHDA and SQIVND (reference sequence). The CDR3 runs to 15 residues. In DNA, the CDR3 is TGTGCCAGTCAGGGACTAGCGGGAGGGGACAATGAGCAGTTCTTC. Protein: CASQGLAGGDNEQFF.

This clone has just one count. The J gene is TRBJ2-1, the V gene TRBV21-1; the D call TRBD2 from the table was never checked on the DNA. TRBV21-1 corresponds to a pseudogene. The CDR3 totals 14 residues. CDR3 sequence reads: CANRSAVFYNEQFF. In DNA form, the CDR3 reads TGTGCCAACCGGTCCGCGGTTTTCTACAATGAGCAGTTCTTC.

This sequence joins TRBV10-2 and TRBJ2-1; TRBD2 aligns across 9 bases. The CDR3 spans 13 residues. With 7 bases clipped from V and 7 bases from J, the junction kept 5 bases outside the gene matches. Per germline, CDR1 WSHSY and CDR2 SAAADI. The CDR3 coding sequence is TGCGCCAGCACTGGAACTAGCGGGAATGAGCAGTTCTTC. This sequence encodes CASTGTSGNEQFF.

This clone was detected only a few times. DNA for the CDR3: TGTGCCAGCAGCTACAGAAGCGGGGAAAAACTGTTTTTT. This gives the protein CASSYRSGEKLFF. The V call is TRBV11-2, the J call TRBJ1-4, with no clear D. The germline gives CDR1 SGHAT, CDR2 FQNNGV. Deletions cut 4 bases from V and 8 bases from J, with 11 bases between. The CDR3 totals 13 residues.

J is TRBJ1-2 and V is TRBV19; D call uncertain. The V end lost 3 bases, the J end lost 2 bases, and 7 bases lay between the germline ends. Germline CDR1 and CDR2: LNHDA and SQIVND (reference sequence). The CDR3 loop spans 13 amino acids. CDR3 bases: TGTGCCAGTAGTATCCCCGGGAACTATGGCTACACCTTC. Its translation: CASSIPGNYGYTF.

This clone has just a few counts. The chain uses TRBV6-5 and TRBJ1-2, with 7 bases lining up with TRBD1. The germline gives CDR1 MNHEY, CDR2 SVGAGI. This CDR3 is 14 amino acids long. V lost 2 bases to trimming and J lost 7 bases; unmatched junction nucleotides: 7. CDR3 protein: CASSYKAGGGGYTF. The CDR3 region has the DNA TGTGCCAGCAGTTACAAGGCAGGGGGAGGTGGCTACACCTTC.

This clone showed up just a few times. A read error may produce the germline difference seen at one junction end. The V and J genes are TRBV2 and TRBJ2-5, with D tentatively TRBD1 (6 bases). Germline assignment: CDR1 SNHLY and CDR2 FYNNEI. CDR3 length equals 14 residues. The CDR3 spells CASSLNRAQEAQYF. The DNA of the CDR3 is TGTGCCAGCAGCCTAAACAGGGCTCAAGAGGCCCAGTACTTC.

This clone was seen once. CDR3 residues: CASSLLGTGRQAFF. CDR3 in DNA: TGTGCCAGCAGCTTGCTGGGCACAGGGAGACAAGCTTTCTTT. The V call is TRBV5-4, the J call TRBJ1-1; tentatively, D is TRBD1 (6 bases). This CDR3 spans 14 amino acids. The V and J ends lost 1 base and 9 bases respectively, with 16 bases between them. CDR1 is SGHNT and CDR2 is YYREEE in the germline V gene (reference sequence).